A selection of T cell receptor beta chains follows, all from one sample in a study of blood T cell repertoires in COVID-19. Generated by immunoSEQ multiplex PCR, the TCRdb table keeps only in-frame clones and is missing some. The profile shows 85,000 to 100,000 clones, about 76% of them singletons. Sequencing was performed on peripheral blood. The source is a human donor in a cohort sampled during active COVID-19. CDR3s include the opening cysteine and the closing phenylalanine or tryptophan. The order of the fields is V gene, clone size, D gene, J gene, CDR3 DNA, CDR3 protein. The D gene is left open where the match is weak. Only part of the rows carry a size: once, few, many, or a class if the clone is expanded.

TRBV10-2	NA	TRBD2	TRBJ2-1	TGCGCCAGCAGTCGGACTAGCGGTTACAATGAGCAGTTCTTC	CASSRTSGYNEQFF
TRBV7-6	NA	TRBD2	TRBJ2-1	TGTGCCAGCAGCTTAGGGGACTACTACAATGAGCAGTTCTTC	CASSLGDYYNEQFF
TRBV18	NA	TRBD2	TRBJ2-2	TGTGCCAGCTCACCCGGGACTAGCGGGAACACCGGGGAGCTGTTTTTT	CASSPGTSGNTGELFF
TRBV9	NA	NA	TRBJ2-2	TGTGCCAGCAGCGTAGGTCCAGCGTTCAGCACCGGGGAGCTGTTTTTT	CASSVGPAFSTGELFF
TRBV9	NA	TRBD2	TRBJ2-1	TGTGCCAGCAGCGCCGGACTAGCGGGCAATGAGCAGTTCTTC	CASSAGLAGNEQFF
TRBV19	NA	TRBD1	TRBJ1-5	TGTGCCAGTAGTACCAGACAGGGAGAACAGCCCCAGCATTTT	CASSTRQGEQPQHF
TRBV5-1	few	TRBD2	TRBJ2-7	TGCGCCAGCAGCTGGCGGGGGGCGCCCGGGGGAGCAGACGAGCAGTACTTC	CASSWRGAPGGADEQYF
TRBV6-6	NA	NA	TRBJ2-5	TGTGCCAGCACCCCCCGGGGCAGGGGCGATTGGGAGACCCAGTACTTC	CASTPRGRGDWETQYF
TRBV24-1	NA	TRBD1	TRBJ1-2	TGTGCCACCAGTGATACCGGGACAGAATATGGCTACACCTTC	CATSDTGTEYGYTF
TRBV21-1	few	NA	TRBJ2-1	TGTGCCGACAACAGGGGCAATGAGCAGTTCTTC	CADNRGNEQFF
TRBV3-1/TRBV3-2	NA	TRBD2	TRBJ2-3	TGTGCCAGCAGCCAGGAGACTAGCGGGACCGATACGCAGTATTTT	CASSQETSGTDTQYF
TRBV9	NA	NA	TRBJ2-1	TGTGCCAGCAGCGCAGAGGGGGACTCCTACAATGAGCAGTTCTTC	CASSAEGDSYNEQFF
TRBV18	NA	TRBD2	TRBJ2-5	TGTGCCAGCTCACCTCCTACTGCGGGAGAAGTTGAGACCCAGTACTTC	CASSPPTAGEVETQYF
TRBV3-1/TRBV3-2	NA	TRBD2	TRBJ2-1	TGTGCCAGCAGCCAAGAAGGCGGGAGTTTCTACAATGAGCAGTTCTTC	CASSQEGGSFYNEQFF
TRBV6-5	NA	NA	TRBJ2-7	TGTGCCAGCAGGACCCACTCATGGGGCGACGAGCAGTACTTC	CASRTHSWGDEQYF
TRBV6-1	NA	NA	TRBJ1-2	TGTGCCAGCAGTGAAGCCGGGACAATCTATGGCTACACCTTC	CASSEAGTIYGYTF
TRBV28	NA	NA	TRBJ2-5	TGTGCCAGCAGTTTAATTCCGGGGACCCAGTACTTC	CASSLIPGTQYF
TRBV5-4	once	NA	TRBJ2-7	TGTGCCAGCAGCTTGGGACAGGACACCTACGAGCAGTACTTC	CASSLGQDTYEQYF
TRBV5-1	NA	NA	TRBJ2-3	TGCGCCAGCAGCCAGATGACAGAAACAGATACGCAGTATTTT	CASSQMTETDTQYF
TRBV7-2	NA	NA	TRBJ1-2	TGTGCCAGCAGCGAAACACAGGGAATAGGCTATGGCTACACCTTC	CASSETQGIGYGYTF
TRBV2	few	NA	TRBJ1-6	TGTGCCAGCAGTGATATAGATTGGCAGGGCCTGTATAATTCACCCCTCCACTTT	CASSDIDWQGLYNSPLHF
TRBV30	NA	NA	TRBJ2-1	TGTGCCTGGAGTGTAGTGCGGGTCCTAGGGCTTAGCTCCTACAATGAGCAGTTCTTC	CAWSVVRVLGLSSYNEQFF
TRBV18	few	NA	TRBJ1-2	TGTGCCAGCTCACCCCGGGAGTCCGATGGCTACACCTTC	CASSPRESDGYTF
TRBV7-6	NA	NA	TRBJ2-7	TGTGCCAGCAGCTTAGCCGGGGCAGGGGACGAGCAGTACTTC	CASSLAGAGDEQYF
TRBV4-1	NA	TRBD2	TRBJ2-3	TGCGCCAGCAGCCCGAACGAGCGGGAGCCCCGCACAGATACGCAGTATTTT	CASSPNEREPRTDTQYF
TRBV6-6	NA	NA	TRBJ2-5	TGTGCCAGCAGTTACGGGGGGTCCCAAGAGACCCAGTACTTC	CASSYGGSQETQYF
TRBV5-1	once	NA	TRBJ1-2	TGCGCCAGCAGCCCCGGTTCGAACTATGGCTACACCTTC	CASSPGSNYGYTF
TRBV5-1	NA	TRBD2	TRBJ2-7	TGCGCCAGCAGCTTGGCCGGGGGGGAAGAGCAGTACTTC	CASSLAGGEEQYF
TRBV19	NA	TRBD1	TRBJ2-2	TGTGCCAGTAGTATATTTCAGGGGGTAACCGGGGAGCTGTTTTTT	CASSIFQGVTGELFF
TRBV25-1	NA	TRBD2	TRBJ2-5	TGTGCCAGCAGAATAGCGGGAGGGGGGGAGACCCAGTACTTC	CASRIAGGGETQYF
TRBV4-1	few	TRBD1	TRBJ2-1	TGCGCCAGCAGCCAAGGAAACAGGGGCCACAATGAGCAGTTCTTC	CASSQGNRGHNEQFF
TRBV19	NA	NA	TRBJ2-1	TGTGCCAGTAGTGGAGGGTTCGGGGACAATGAGCAGTTCTTC	CASSGGFGDNEQFF
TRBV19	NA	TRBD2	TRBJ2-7	TGTGCCAGTAGTATGCGGACTAGCGGAGCCCACTACGAGCAGTACTTC	CASSMRTSGAHYEQYF